Sequencing of this TCR beta chain was carried out in a study of CD8+CD57+ T cells in acquired aplastic anemia. Study-wide context: Yields of DNA that came from sorted CD4+ and CD8+ cells averaged about 3 ug. Study-wide results and limits: Controls did not differ significantly from patients in CD8+ Simpson's diversity. Some 31 shared CD8+ CDR3s appeared highly expressed within patients' immunodominant clones.

A note on this clonotype: Antigen specificity is unknown.

Genomic DNA provided the template from which TCR beta VDJ and CDR3 profiles were obtained. Via MiXCR, TCRdb re-called the reads, giving one row per CDR3 protein. The sample includes some 170,000 distinct CDR3 sequences, 45% to 55% of them seen just once. Patients picked for sequencing had shown CD8+CD57+ cell expansion detected by flow cytometry. Prior therapy had not been administered to any patient at the time of blood sampling. Trimming shortened V by 6 bases and J by 6 bases, and 15 bases separated the two germline ends. Germline loops: CDR1 SQVTM, CDR2 ANQGSEA. This CDR3 has 12 amino acids. The rearrangement uses TRBV29-1 and TRBJ2-7; TRBD2 is a possible D gene (6 bases). The sequencing input was sorted CD4+, CD8+, or CD8+CD57+ T cells (not recorded which) from PBMCs. This receptor was identified in a human donor with aplastic anemia. The CDR3 sequence is CSVGPSVGEQYF. CDR3 DNA sequence: TGCAGCGTGGGGCCTAGCGTCGGCGAGCAGTACTTC.